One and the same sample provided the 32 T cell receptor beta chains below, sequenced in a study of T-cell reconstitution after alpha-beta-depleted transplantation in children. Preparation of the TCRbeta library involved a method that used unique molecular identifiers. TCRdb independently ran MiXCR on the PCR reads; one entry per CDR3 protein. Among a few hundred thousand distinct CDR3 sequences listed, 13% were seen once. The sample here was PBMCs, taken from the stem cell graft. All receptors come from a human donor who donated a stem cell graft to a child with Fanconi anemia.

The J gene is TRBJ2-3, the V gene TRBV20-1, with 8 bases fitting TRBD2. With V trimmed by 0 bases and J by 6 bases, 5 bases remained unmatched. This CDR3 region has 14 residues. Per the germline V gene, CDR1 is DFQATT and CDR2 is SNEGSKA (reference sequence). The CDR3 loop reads CSARDARGGDTQYF. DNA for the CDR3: TGCAGTGCTAGAGATGCTCGCGGGGGGGATACGCAGTATTTT.

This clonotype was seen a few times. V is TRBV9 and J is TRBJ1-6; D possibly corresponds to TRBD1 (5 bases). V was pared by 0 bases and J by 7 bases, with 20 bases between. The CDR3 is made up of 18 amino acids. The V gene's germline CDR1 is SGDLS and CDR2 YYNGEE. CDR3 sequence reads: CASSVATPAHEGNSPLHF. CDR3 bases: TGTGCCAGCAGCGTAGCAACCCCGGCTCATGAGGGGAATTCACCCCTCCACTTT.

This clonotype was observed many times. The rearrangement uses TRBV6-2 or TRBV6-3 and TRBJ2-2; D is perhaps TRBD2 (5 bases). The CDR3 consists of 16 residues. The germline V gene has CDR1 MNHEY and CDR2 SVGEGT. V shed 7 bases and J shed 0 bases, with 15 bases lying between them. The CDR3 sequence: CASNALRLPNTGELFF. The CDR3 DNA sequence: TGTGCCAGCAATGCTCTCAGACTACCGAACACCGGGGAGCTGTTTTTT.

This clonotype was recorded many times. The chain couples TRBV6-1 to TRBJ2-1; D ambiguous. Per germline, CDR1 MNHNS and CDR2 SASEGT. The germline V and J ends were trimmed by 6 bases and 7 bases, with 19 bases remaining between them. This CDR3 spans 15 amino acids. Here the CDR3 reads CASSPHPADGNEQFF. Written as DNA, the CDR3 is TGTGCCAGCAGCCCTCACCCCGCCGACGGGAATGAGCAGTTCTTC.

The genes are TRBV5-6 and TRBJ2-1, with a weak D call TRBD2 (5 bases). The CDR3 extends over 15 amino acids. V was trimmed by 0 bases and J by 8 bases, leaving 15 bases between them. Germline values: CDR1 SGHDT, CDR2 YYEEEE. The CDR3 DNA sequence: TGTGCCAGCAGCTTGGATTCGGGGTTGGCAGATGAGCAGTTCTTC. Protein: CASSLDSGLADEQFF.

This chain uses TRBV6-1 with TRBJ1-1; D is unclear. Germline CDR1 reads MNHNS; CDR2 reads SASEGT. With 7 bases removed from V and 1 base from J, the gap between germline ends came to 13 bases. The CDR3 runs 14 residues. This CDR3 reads CASKYRRKNTEAFF. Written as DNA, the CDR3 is TGTGCCAGCAAATACCGGAGGAAGAACACTGAAGCTTTCTTT.

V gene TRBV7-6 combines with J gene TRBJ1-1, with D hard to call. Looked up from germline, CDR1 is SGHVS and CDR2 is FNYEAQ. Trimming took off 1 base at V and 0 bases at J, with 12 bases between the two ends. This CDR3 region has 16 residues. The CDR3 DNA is TGTGCCAGCAGCTTAGGTGAGGGAGCTATGAACACTGAAGCTTTCTTT. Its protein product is CASSLGEGAMNTEAFF. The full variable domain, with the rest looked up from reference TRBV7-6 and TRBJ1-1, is GAGVSQSPRYKVTKRGQDVALRCDPISGHVSLYWYRQALGQGPEFLTYFNYEAQQDKSGLPNDRFSAERPEGSISTLTIQRTEQRDSAMYRCASSLGEGAMNTEAFFGQGTRLTVV.

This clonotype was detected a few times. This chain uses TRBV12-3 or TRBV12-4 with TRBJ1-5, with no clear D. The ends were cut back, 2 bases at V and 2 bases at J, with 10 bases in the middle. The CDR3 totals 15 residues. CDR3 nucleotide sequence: TGTGCCAGCAGTTTACTAGGGTTCGGCAATCAGCCCCAGCATTTT. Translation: CASSLLGFGNQPQHF.

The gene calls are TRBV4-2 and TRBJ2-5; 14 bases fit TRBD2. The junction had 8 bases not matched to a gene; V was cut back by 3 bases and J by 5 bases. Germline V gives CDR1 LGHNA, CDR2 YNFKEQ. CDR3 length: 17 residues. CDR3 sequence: CASSQGTSGGLGETQYF. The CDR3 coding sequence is TGTGCCAGCAGCCAGGGGACTAGCGGGGGCCTGGGGGAGACCCAGTACTTC.

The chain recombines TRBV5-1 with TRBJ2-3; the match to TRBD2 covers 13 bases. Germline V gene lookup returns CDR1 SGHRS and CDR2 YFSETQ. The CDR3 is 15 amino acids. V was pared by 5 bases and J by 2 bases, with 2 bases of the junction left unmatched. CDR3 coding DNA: TGCGCCAGCAGACTAGCGGGGGGGCTCACAGATACGCAGTATTTT. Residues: CASRLAGGLTDTQYF.

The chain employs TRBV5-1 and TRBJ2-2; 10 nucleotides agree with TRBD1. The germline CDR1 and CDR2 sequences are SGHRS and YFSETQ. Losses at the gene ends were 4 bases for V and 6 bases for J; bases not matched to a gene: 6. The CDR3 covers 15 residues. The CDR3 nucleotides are TGCGCCAGCAGCAGAGGACAGGGGGGATCCGGGGAGCTGTTTTTT. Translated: CASSRGQGGSGELFF.

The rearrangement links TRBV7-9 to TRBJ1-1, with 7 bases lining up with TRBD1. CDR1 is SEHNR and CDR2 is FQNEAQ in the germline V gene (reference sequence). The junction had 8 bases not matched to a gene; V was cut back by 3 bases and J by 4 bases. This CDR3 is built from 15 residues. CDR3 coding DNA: TGTGCCAGCAGCTTTCCTCAGGGGGTTGGCACTGAAGCTTTCTTT. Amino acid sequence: CASSFPQGVGTEAFF.

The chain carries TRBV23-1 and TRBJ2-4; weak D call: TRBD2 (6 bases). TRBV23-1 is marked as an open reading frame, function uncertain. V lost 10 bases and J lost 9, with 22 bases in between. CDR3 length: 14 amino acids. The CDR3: CAIKRREMVGIQYF. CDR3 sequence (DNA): TGCGCCATCAAAAGGAGGGAGATGGTAGGCATTCAGTACTTC.

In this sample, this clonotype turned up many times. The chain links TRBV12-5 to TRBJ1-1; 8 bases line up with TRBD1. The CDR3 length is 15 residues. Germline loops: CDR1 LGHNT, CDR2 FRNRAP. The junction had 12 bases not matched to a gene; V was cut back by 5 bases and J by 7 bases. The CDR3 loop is CASGTDRVDWGEAFF. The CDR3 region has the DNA TGTGCTAGTGGTACGGACAGGGTTGATTGGGGTGAAGCTTTCTTT.

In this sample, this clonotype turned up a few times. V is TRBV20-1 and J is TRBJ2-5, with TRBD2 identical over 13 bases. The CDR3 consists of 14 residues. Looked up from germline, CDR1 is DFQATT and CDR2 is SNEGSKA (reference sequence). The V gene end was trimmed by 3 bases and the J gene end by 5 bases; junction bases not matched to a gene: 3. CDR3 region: CSARGLAGSETQYF. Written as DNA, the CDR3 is TGCAGTGCTAGGGGACTAGCGGGGTCGGAGACCCAGTACTTC.

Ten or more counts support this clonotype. The CDR3 loop is CSVSTRQGKGNEQFF. The CDR3 DNA reads TGCAGTGTCTCAACTCGACAGGGCAAAGGCAATGAGCAGTTCTTC. This chain links TRBV20-1 with TRBJ2-1; 7 bases are a match to TRBD1. V shed 7 bases and J 6 bases; nucleotides not matched to a gene: 15. The CDR3 is 15 residues long. The V gene's germline CDR1 is DFQATT and CDR2 SNEGSKA (reference sequence).

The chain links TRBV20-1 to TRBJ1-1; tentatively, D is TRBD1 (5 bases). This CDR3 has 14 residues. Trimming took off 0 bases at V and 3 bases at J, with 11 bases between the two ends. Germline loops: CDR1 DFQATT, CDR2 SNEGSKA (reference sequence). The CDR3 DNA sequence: TGCAGTGCTAGAGATAGAAGGGGAGACACTGAAGCTTTCTTT. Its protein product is CSARDRRGDTEAFF.

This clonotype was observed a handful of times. The CDR3 loop reads CASSSRQGANQPQHF. CDR3 in DNA: TGTGCCAGCAGTTCTCGACAGGGGGCAAATCAGCCCCAGCATTTT. This chain connects TRBV12-3 or TRBV12-4 to TRBJ1-5; 10 nucleotides agree with TRBD1. The CDR3 contains 15 residues. Germline trimming cut 4 bases from V and 4 bases from J; bases unmatched to any gene: 4.

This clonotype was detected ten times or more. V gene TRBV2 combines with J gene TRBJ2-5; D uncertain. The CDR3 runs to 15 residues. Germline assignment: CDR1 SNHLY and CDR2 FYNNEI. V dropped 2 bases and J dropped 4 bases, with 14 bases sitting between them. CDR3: CASSERVFRIETQYF. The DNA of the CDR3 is TGTGCCAGCAGTGAACGGGTATTTCGAATAGAGACCCAGTACTTC.

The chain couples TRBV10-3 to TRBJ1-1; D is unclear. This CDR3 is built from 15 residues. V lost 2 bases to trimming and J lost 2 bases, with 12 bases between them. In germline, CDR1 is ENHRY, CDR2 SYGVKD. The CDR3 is CAISEPPSGNTEAFF. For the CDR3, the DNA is TGTGCCATCAGTGAGCCCCCCTCGGGTAACACTGAAGCTTTCTTT.

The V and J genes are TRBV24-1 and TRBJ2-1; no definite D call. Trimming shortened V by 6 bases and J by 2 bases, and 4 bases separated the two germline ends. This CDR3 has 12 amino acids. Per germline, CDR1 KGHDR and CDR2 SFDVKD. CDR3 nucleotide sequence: TGTGCCACCAGTACCCCCTACAATGAGCAGTTCTTC. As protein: CATSTPYNEQFF.

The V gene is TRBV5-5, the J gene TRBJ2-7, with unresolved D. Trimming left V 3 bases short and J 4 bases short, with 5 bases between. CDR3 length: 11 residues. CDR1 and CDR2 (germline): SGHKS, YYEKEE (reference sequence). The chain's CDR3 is CASSSTYEQYV. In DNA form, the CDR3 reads TGTGCCAGCAGCTCGACTTACGAGCAGTACGTC.

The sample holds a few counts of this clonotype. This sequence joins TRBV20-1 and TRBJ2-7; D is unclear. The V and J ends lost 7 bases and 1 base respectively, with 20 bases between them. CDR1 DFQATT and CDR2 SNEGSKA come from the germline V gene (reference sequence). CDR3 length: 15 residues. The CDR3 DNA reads TGCAGTGGGGCCCAACTTGGGGAAGTATCCTACGAGCAGTACTTC. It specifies CSGAQLGEVSYEQYF.

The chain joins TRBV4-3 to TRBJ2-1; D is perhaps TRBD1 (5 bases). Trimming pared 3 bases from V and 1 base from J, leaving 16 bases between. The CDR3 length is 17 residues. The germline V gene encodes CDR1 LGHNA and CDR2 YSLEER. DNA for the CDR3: TGCGCCAGCAGCCAGACACACTGGACAACTTCCTACAATGAGCAGTTCTTC. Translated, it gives CASSQTHWTTSYNEQFF.

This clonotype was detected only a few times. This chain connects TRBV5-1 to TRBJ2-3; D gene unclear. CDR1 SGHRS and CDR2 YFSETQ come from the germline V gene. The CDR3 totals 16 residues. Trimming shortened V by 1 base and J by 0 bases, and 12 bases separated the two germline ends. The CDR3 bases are TGCGCCAGCAGCTTGAGGGTGGCTACTAGCACAGATACGCAGTATTTT. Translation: CASSLRVATSTDTQYF. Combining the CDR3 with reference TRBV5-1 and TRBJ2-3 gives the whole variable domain KAGVTQTPRYLIKTRGQQVTLSCSPISGHRSVSWYQQTPGQGLQFLFEYFSETQRNKGNFPGRFSGRQFSNSRSEMNVSTLELGDSALYLCASSLRVATSTDTQYFGPGTRLTVL.

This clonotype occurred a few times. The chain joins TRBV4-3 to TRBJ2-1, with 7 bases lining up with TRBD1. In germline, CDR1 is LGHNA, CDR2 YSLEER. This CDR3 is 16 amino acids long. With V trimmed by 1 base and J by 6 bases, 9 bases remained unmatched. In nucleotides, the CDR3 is TGCGCCAGCAGCCAAGGAGGGACAGTACGGCGCAATGAGCAGTTCTTC. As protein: CASSQGGTVRRNEQFF.

The CDR3, as DNA: TGTGCCAGCAGTGAGTTACAGGGGCTGTACAATGAGCAGTTCTTC. Amino acid sequence: CASSELQGLYNEQFF. This chain uses TRBV2 with TRBJ2-1, with TRBD1 matching 7 bases. Germline V gene sequence: CDR1 SNHLY, CDR2 FYNNEI. The CDR3 totals 15 residues. J gave up 4 bases and V 3 bases, and 6 bases lay outside the gene matches. Together with reference TRBV2 and TRBJ2-1, the CDR3 gives the full variable domain: EPEVTQTPSHQVTQMGQEVILRCVPISNHLYFYWYRQILGQKVEFLVSFYNNEISEKSEIFDDQFSVERPDGSNFTLKIRSTKLEDSAMYFCASSELQGLYNEQFFGPGTRLTVL.

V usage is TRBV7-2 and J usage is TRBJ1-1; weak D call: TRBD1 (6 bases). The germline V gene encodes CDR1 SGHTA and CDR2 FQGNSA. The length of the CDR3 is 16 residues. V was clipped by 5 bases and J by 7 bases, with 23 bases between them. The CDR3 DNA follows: TGTGCCAGCAGCGAGCTCCGAACAGGGAATCGGGGTGAAGCTTTCTTT. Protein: CASSELRTGNRGEAFF. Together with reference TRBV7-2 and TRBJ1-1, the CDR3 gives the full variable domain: GAGVSQSPSNKVTEKGKDVELRCDPISGHTALYWYRQSLGQGLEFLIYFQGNSAPDKSGLPSDRFSAERTGGSVSTLTIQRTQQEDSAVYLCASSELRTGNRGEAFFGQGTRLTVV.

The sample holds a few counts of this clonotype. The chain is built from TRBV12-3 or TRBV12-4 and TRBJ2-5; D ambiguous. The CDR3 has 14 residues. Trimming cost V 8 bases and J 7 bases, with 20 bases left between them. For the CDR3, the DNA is TGTGCCAGCTTAAAACGGTCAGCTTGGGGGACCCAGTACTTC. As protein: CASLKRSAWGTQYF.

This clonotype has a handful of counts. CDR3 sequence reads: CASSLEVGDYGYTF. Here the CDR3 DNA reads TGTGCCAGCAGCTTAGAGGTGGGAGACTATGGCTACACCTTC. This chain links TRBV11-2 with TRBJ1-2; D is ambiguous. Trimming pared 0 bases from V and 3 bases from J, leaving 8 bases between. The CDR3 extends over 14 amino acids. Looked up from germline, CDR1 is SGHAT and CDR2 is FQNNGV.

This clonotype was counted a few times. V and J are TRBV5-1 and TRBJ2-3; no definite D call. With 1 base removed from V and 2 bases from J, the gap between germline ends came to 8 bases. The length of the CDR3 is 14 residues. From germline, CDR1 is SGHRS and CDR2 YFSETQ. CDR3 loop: CASSLPQSTDTQYF. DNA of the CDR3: TGCGCCAGCAGCTTGCCGCAATCCACAGATACGCAGTATTTT.

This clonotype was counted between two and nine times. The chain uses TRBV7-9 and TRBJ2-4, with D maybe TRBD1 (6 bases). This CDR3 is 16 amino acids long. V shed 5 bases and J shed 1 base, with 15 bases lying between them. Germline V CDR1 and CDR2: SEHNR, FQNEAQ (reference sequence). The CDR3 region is CASSLQGRGAKNIQYF. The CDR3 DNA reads TGTGCCAGCAGCCTTCAGGGGAGAGGGGCCAAAAACATTCAGTACTTC.